This TCR beta chain was found in a study of patients and donors after allogeneic stem cell transplantation. V trimming: 5 bases; J trimming: 8 bases; junction bases outside the gene matches: 4. The CDR3 spans 14 residues. Per the germline V gene, CDR1 is SGHVS and CDR2 is FQNEAQ. TCRdb re-analysed the RT-PCR reads in MiXCR, keeping a single row per CDR3 protein. The sample yields about 230,000 distinct CDR3 sequences, roughly 15% seen once. The receptor comes from a human donor who was either an allogeneic HSCT recipient or a stem cell or donor lymphocyte infusion donor (not recorded which). It is not recorded whose cells these are; they may come from a transplant donor. The V gene is TRBV7-8, the J gene TRBJ1-6; 9 bases align to TRBD1. Sample: blood, either unsorted or a sorted T cell fraction (not recorded which). The CDR3 DNA reads as TGTGCCAGCAGCCACGGACAGGGGTATTCACCCCTCCACTTT. Its protein is CASSHGQGYSPLHF.